These 30 T cell receptor beta chains share one sample of origin, sequenced in a study of preoperative IRX-2 immunotherapy in early breast cancer. Described treatment: preoperative locoregional IRX-2 cytokine immunotherapy. The protocol was immunoSEQ multiplex PCR, while the TCRdb copy is restricted to in-frame clones and leaves out a portion. The sample contains 950 to 1,500 clones, less than 80% of which appear only once. The sample here was tumor tissue, taken after IRX-2 immunotherapy. Source of these receptors: a human donor with breast cancer.

This clone was detected only a few times. V and J are TRBV28 and TRBJ1-5, with D maybe TRBD1 (5 bases). The CDR3 is 17 residues long. The V gene lost 4 bases and the J gene lost 0 bases, with 16 bases spanning the gap. The germline CDR1 and CDR2 sequences are MDHEN and SYDVKM. The CDR3 loop reads CASSSLNRTISNQPQHF. The CDR3 nucleotides read TGTGCCAGCAGTTCCCTTAACAGGACCATTAGCAATCAGCCCCAGCATTTT.

CDR3: CATSEYRTSNEKLFF. CDR3 sequence (DNA): TGTGCCACCAGCGAGTATCGGACTTCTAATGAAAAACTGTTTTTT. J is TRBJ1-4 and V is TRBV15, with D unclear. Trimming removed 5 bases from V and 3 bases from J, with 13 bases in between. There are 15 residues in the CDR3. CDR1 and CDR2 from the germline V gene are LNHNV and YYDKDF (reference sequence).

This clone was observed once. The gene calls are TRBV19 and TRBJ1-3; D possibly corresponds to TRBD1 (5 bases). Trimming removed 8 bases at V and 3 bases at J, with 14 bases between. The CDR3 spans 14 residues. Germline CDR1 and CDR2: LNHDA and SQIVND (reference sequence). The CDR3 DNA reads as TGTGCCAGTTCCGACCGGACATATGGAAACACCATATATTTT. This sequence encodes CASSDRTYGNTIYF.

The rearrangement joins TRBV28 to TRBJ1-1; the D is unclear. The germline gives CDR1 MDHEN, CDR2 SYDVKM. Trimming left V 7 bases short and J 7 bases short, with 16 bases between. This CDR3 is built from 13 residues. Here the CDR3 reads CASNSRPKGEAFF. The DNA for the CDR3 is TGTGCCAGCAATAGCCGCCCCAAGGGTGAAGCTTTCTTT. The entire variable domain, with the rest obtained from reference TRBV28 and TRBJ1-1, is as follows: DVKVTQSSRYLVKRTGEKVFLECVQDMDHENMFWYRQDPGLGLRLIYFSYDVKMKEKGDIPEGYSVSREKKERFSLILESASTNQTSMYLCASNSRPKGEAFFGQGTRLTVV.

This clone has more than one count but fewer than ten. This sequence joins TRBV19 and TRBJ2-6; D might be TRBD1 (7 bases). The germline CDR1 and CDR2 sequences are LNHDA and SQIVND (reference sequence). Trimming left V 6 bases short and J 0 bases short, with 18 bases between. The CDR3 length is 18 residues. The CDR3 loop is CASRGRDSGLSGANVLTF. CDR3 DNA: TGTGCCAGTAGGGGGCGGGACAGCGGACTCTCTGGGGCCAACGTCCTGACTTTC.

The chain uses TRBV12-5 and TRBJ2-7, with 9 bases fitting TRBD1. The CDR3 is made up of 12 amino acids. From germline, CDR1 is LGHNT and CDR2 FRNRAP. The CDR3 DNA reads TGTGCCAGCAACAGGGGGCGAAGCGAGCAGTACTTC. It specifies CASNRGRSEQYF.

In this sample, this clone turned up a few times. This chain joins TRBV11-3 and TRBJ2-5; 10 bases agree with TRBD2. Germline V gives CDR1 SGHNT, CDR2 YENEEA. V lost 3 bases to trimming and J lost 4 bases; unmatched junction nucleotides: 5. The CDR3 totals 15 residues. The CDR3 loop reads CASSFLAGGRETQYF. The CDR3 DNA is TGTGCCAGCAGCTTCTTAGCGGGAGGCAGAGAGACCCAGTACTTC.

The chain has TRBV6-8 and TRBJ2-2, with a tentative D call TRBD2 (6 bases). Germline V CDR1 and CDR2: MNHGY, SAAAGT. V lost 6 bases, J lost 6 bases, and 14 bases lay in between. CDR3 size: 14 residues. CDR3 region: CASRRTREAGELFF. The CDR3 nucleotides are TGTGCCAGCAGGCGCACCAGGGAGGCCGGGGAGCTGTTTTTT.

The genes are TRBV19 and TRBJ1-5; D possibly corresponds to TRBD1 (5 bases). CDR1 LNHDA and CDR2 SQIVND come from the germline V gene (reference sequence). CDR3 length: 14 amino acids. Trimming shortened V by 6 bases and J by 0 bases, and 9 bases separated the two germline ends. CDR3 DNA sequence: TGTGCCAGTAGCCCGGGGCATAGCAATCAGCCCCAGCATTTT. Amino acids: CASSPGHSNQPQHF.

The chain recombines TRBV28 with TRBJ2-2; the D gene is possibly TRBD1 (6 bases). This CDR3 is built from 14 residues. Germline assignment: CDR1 MDHEN and CDR2 SYDVKM. Trimming removed 3 bases from V and 3 bases from J, with 8 bases in between. For the CDR3, the DNA is TGTGCCAGCAGTTTGAACAGGGACACCGGGGAGCTGTTTTTT. This gives the protein CASSLNRDTGELFF.

V and J are TRBV5-1 and TRBJ2-7, with 7 bases matching TRBD2. V was pared by 5 bases and J by 3 bases, with 11 bases of the junction left unmatched. The CDR3 is made up of 15 amino acids. The V gene's germline CDR1 is SGHRS and CDR2 YFSETQ. In nucleotides, the CDR3 is TGCGCCAGCAGGATTGGAGGCACTAGCGACTACGAGCAGTACTTC. It translates to CASRIGGTSDYEQYF.

The chain carries TRBV6-8 and TRBJ2-1; TRBD2 matches 10 bases. The CDR3 has 17 amino acids. CDR1 MNHGY and CDR2 SAAAGT come from the germline V gene. Trimming removed 5 bases from V and 3 bases from J; junction bases left unmatched: 10. DNA for the CDR3: TGTGCCAGCAGTCCCCCCTCCCTAGCGGGAGTCTACAATGAGCAGTTCTTC. As protein: CASSPPSLAGVYNEQFF.

The chain recombines TRBV30 with TRBJ2-5, with D possibly being TRBD1 (6 bases). The germline V gene has CDR1 GTSNPN and CDR2 SVGIG (reference sequence). This CDR3 is 13 amino acids long. V dropped 1 base and J dropped 2 bases, with 8 bases sitting between them. The DNA for the CDR3 is TGTGCCTGGAGTGAGGGGGTACAAGAGACCCAGTACTTC. Protein product: CAWSEGVQETQYF. Full variable domain (rest looked up from reference TRBV30 and TRBJ2-5): SQTIHQWPATLVQPVGSPLSLECTVEGTSNPNLYWYRQAAGRGLQLLFYSVGIGQISSEVPQNLSASRPQDRQFILSSKKLLLSDSGFYLCAWSEGVQETQYFGPGTRLLVL.

The chain combines TRBV19 with TRBJ2-1; D may be TRBD2 (6 bases). Trimming left V 5 bases short and J 1 base short, with 9 bases between. Looked up from germline, CDR1 is LNHDA and CDR2 is SQIVND (reference sequence). The CDR3 loop spans 14 amino acids. CDR3 sequence: CASSGGRSYNEQFF. The CDR3 nucleotides read TGTGCCAGTAGTGGGGGGAGGTCCTACAATGAGCAGTTCTTC. The complete variable domain, with remaining parts taken from reference TRBV19 and TRBJ2-1, reads DGGITQSPKYLFRKEGQNVTLSCEQNLNHDAMYWYRQDPGQGLRLIYYSQIVNDFQKGDIAEGYSVSREKKESFPLTVTSAQKNPTAFYLCASSGGRSYNEQFFGPGTRLTVL.

This clone has only one observation. The chain recombines TRBV6-8 with TRBJ2-6, with no clear D. The CDR3 is 16 amino acids. V gave up 2 bases and J gave up 0 bases, with 8 bases separating them. From germline, CDR1 is MNHGY and CDR2 SAAAGT. This CDR3 is CASSYGRLSGANVLTF. The CDR3, as DNA: TGTGCCAGCAGTTACGGACGCCTCTCTGGGGCCAACGTCCTGACTTTC.

The chain links TRBV15 to TRBJ2-7; D might be TRBD1 or TRBD2, each matching 5 bases. V shed 0 bases and J shed 7 bases, with 13 bases lying between them. The germline V gene encodes CDR1 LNHNV and CDR2 YYDKDF (reference sequence). The CDR3 has 14 residues. CDR3 loop: CATSRDLGEREQYF. CDR3 nucleotide sequence: TGTGCCACCAGCAGAGATCTAGGGGAGAGGGAGCAGTACTTC.

This chain links TRBV11-3 with TRBJ2-1; 14 bases fit TRBD2. The J segment lost 3 bases and the V segment lost 0 bases, leaving 4 bases of the junction unmatched. The CDR3 runs to 18 residues. Germline lookup yields CDR1 SGHNT and CDR2 YENEEA. The CDR3 sequence: CASSLEGTSGRFYNEQFF. CDR3 in DNA: TGTGCCAGCAGCTTAGAAGGGACTAGCGGGAGATTCTACAATGAGCAGTTCTTC. The complete variable domain, with remaining parts taken from reference TRBV11-3 and TRBJ2-1, reads EAGVVQSPRYKIIEKKQPVAFWCNPISGHNTLYWYLQNLGQGPELLIRYENEEAVDDSQLPKDRFSAERLKGVDSTLKIQPAELGDSAVYLCASSLEGTSGRFYNEQFFGPGTRLTVL.

This clone is large (0.1 to 1%) by share. The chain uses TRBV11-3 and TRBJ1-3, with D possibly matching TRBD1 (5 bases). The germline V and J ends were trimmed by 5 bases and 0 bases, with 14 bases remaining between them. CDR3 length: 16 residues. CDR1 SGHNT and CDR2 YENEEA come from the germline V gene. CDR3 bases: TGTGCCAGCAGCAGCCAGACAGTATCCTCTGGAAACACCATATATTTT. The encoded protein is CASSSQTVSSGNTIYF.

This clone was picked up a small number of times. This chain joins TRBV14 and TRBJ2-2; 9 bases map to TRBD1. Losses at the gene ends were 1 base for V and 2 bases for J; bases not matched to a gene: 5. Germline V gives CDR1 SGHDN, CDR2 FVKESK. The length of the CDR3 is 17 residues. CDR3 protein: CASSQGGTGINTGELFF. Written as DNA, the CDR3 is TGTGCCAGCAGCCAAGGAGGGACAGGGATAAACACCGGGGAGCTGTTTTTT.

The chain combines TRBV19 with TRBJ1-1; D not resolved. There are 11 residues in the CDR3. Trimming took off 4 bases at V and 7 bases at J, with 7 bases between the two ends. In germline, CDR1 is LNHDA, CDR2 SQIVND (reference sequence). CDR3 protein: CASSTQSEAFF. For the CDR3, the DNA is TGTGCCAGTAGTACCCAGAGTGAAGCTTTCTTT.

This clone was seen just once. V and J are TRBV23-1 and TRBJ1-1; unclear D gene. TRBV23-1 is reported as an ORF; its role is uncertain. The CDR3 length is 13 residues. Trimming shortened V by 6 bases and J by 1 base, and 9 bases separated the two germline ends. The CDR3 protein is CASSLARNTEAFF. CDR3 coding DNA: TGCGCCAGCAGCTTAGCGCGGAACACTGAAGCTTTCTTT.

V usage is TRBV11-3 and J usage is TRBJ2-5; 7 nucleotides match TRBD1. The V segment lost 7 bases and the J segment 3 bases; nucleotides outside the gene matches: 11. CDR1 and CDR2 from the germline V gene are SGHNT and YENEEA. This CDR3 has 15 residues. For the CDR3, the DNA is TGTGCCAGCACGCTACTAACAGGGGCAGAAGAGACCCAGTACTTC. Translation: CASTLLTGAEETQYF. The whole variable domain, remainder taken from reference TRBV11-3 and TRBJ2-5, is EAGVVQSPRYKIIEKKQPVAFWCNPISGHNTLYWYLQNLGQGPELLIRYENEEAVDDSQLPKDRFSAERLKGVDSTLKIQPAELGDSAVYLCASTLLTGAEETQYFGPGTRLLVL.

The chain carries TRBV28 and TRBJ1-5; D is ambiguous. V was clipped by 3 bases and J by 6 bases, with 15 bases between them. Germline V gives CDR1 MDHEN, CDR2 SYDVKM. This CDR3 region has 15 residues. The DNA for the CDR3 is TGTGCCAGCAGTTTGGCCGGAACCTGGGGTCAGCCCCAGCATTTT. Protein: CASSLAGTWGQPQHF. The complete variable domain, with remaining parts taken from reference TRBV28 and TRBJ1-5, reads DVKVTQSSRYLVKRTGEKVFLECVQDMDHENMFWYRQDPGLGLRLIYFSYDVKMKEKGDIPEGYSVSREKKERFSLILESASTNQTSMYLCASSLAGTWGQPQHFGDGTRLSIL.

The genes are TRBV25-1 and TRBJ1-1, with D unclear. This CDR3 region has 12 residues. Per the germline V gene, CDR1 is MGHDK and CDR2 is SYGVNS. The V end lost 5 bases, the J end lost 5 bases, and 9 bases lay between the germline ends. The CDR3 protein is CASSHSRTEAFF. The CDR3 region has the DNA TGTGCCAGCAGTCATAGCCGGACTGAAGCTTTCTTT. The whole variable domain, filled in from reference TRBV25-1 and TRBJ1-1, reads EADIYQTPRYLVIGTGKKITLECSQTMGHDKMYWYQQDPGMELHLIHYSYGVNSTEKGDLSSESTVSRIRTEHFPLTLESARPSHTSQYLCASSHSRTEAFFGQGTRLTVV.

The chain couples TRBV18 to TRBJ2-1, with D tentatively TRBD2 (6 bases). V lost 4 bases and J lost 8, with 12 bases in between. The CDR3 totals 13 residues. The germline CDR1 and CDR2 sequences are KGHSH and LQKENI. The CDR3 sequence: CASSLRGGDEQFF. Here the CDR3 DNA reads TGTGCCAGCTCACTTAGGGGAGGTGATGAGCAGTTCTTC.

This clone has a single count. CDR3 region: CASSLRHRQSYEQYF. In nucleotides, the CDR3 is TGTGCCAGCAGCTTACGTCACCGGCAGTCCTACGAGCAGTACTTC. The chain carries TRBV11-3 and TRBJ2-7; D not certain. The V gene's germline CDR1 is SGHNT and CDR2 YENEEA. V lost 2 bases and J 1 base, leaving 12 bases between the germline ends. The CDR3 is made up of 15 amino acids.

The V gene is TRBV5-1, the J gene TRBJ1-2; 7 nucleotides align to TRBD1. Germline trimming cut 0 bases from V and 4 bases from J; bases unmatched to any gene: 6. The CDR3 is 15 residues long. Germline CDR1 SGHRS, CDR2 YFSETQ. The CDR3 is CASSLVAGGSYGYTF. CDR3 DNA: TGCGCCAGCAGCTTGGTTGCAGGGGGAAGCTATGGCTACACCTTC. Full variable domain (missing parts from reference TRBV5-1 and TRBJ1-2): KAGVTQTPRYLIKTRGQQVTLSCSPISGHRSVSWYQQTPGQGLQFLFEYFSETQRNKGNFPGRFSGRQFSNSRSEMNVSTLELGDSALYLCASSLVAGGSYGYTFGSGTRLTVV.

This chain links TRBV11-3 with TRBJ1-4; 8 nucleotides align to TRBD1. V gave up 8 bases and J gave up 7 bases; unmatched junction bases: 9. The CDR3 covers 14 residues. Germline V CDR1 and CDR2: SGHNT, YENEEA. The CDR3 region has the DNA TGTGCCAGCGGGAACAGGGGGAGTCTTGAAAAACTGTTTTTT. This gives the protein CASGNRGSLEKLFF.

The V call is TRBV11-3, the J call TRBJ2-5, with 11 positions matching TRBD2. Germline assignment: CDR1 SGHNT and CDR2 YENEEA. The V gene end was trimmed by 6 bases and the J gene end by 3 bases; junction bases not matched to a gene: 6. The CDR3 length is 15 residues. The CDR3 DNA is TGTGCCAGCAGTGAGATAGCGGGAGGGAAAGAGACCCAGTACTTC. Translated: CASSEIAGGKETQYF.

The rearrangement uses TRBV15 and TRBJ2-7, with TRBD1 matching 10 bases. This CDR3 spans 16 amino acids. With 1 base clipped from V and 1 base from J, the junction kept 4 bases outside the gene matches. Germline V gene lookup returns CDR1 LNHNV and CDR2 YYDKDF (reference sequence). For the CDR3, the DNA is TGTGCCACCAGCAGAGCGGGACAGGGGAGTTCCTACGAGCAGTACTTC. Its translation is CATSRAGQGSSYEQYF.